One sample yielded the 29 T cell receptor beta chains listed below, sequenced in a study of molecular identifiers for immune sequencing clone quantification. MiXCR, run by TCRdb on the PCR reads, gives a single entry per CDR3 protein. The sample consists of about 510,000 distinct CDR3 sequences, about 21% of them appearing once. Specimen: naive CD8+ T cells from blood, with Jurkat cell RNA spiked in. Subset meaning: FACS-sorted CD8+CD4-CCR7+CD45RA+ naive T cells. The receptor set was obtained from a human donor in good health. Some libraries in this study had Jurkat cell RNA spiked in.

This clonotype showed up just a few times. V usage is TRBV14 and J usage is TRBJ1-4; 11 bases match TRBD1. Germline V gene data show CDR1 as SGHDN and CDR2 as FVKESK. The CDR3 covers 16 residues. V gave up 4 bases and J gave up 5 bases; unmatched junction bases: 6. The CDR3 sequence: CASSLPGTGGNEKLFF. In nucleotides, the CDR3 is TGTGCCAGCAGCCTTCCCGGGACAGGGGGAAATGAAAAACTGTTTTTT.

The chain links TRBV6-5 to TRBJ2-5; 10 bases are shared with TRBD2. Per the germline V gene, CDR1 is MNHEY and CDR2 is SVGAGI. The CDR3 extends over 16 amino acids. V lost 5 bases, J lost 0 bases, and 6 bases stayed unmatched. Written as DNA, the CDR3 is TGTGCCAGCAGTCAAACTAGCGGGAAGTACCAAGAGACCCAGTACTTC. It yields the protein CASSQTSGKYQETQYF.

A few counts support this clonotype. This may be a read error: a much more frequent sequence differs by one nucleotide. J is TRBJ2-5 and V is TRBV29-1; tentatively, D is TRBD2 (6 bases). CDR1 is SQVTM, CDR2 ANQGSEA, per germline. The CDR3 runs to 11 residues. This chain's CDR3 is CGVEAGGAQYF. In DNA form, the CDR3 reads TGCGGCGTTGAAGCAGGAGGGGCCCAGTACTTC.

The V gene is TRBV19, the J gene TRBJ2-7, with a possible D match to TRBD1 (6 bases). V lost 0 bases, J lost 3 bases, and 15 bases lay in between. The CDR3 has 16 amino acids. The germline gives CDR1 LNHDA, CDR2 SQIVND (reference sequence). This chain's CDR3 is CASSIDAGTRGYEQYF. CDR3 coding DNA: TGTGCCAGTAGTATAGATGCCGGGACAAGGGGCTACGAGCAGTACTTC.

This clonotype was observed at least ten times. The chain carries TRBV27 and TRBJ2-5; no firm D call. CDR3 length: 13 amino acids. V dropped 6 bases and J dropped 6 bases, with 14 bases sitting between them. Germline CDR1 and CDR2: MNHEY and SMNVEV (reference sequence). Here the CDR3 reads CASSQSAWQTQYF. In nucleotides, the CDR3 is TGTGCCAGCAGCCAATCCGCTTGGCAGACCCAGTACTTC.

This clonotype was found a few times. CDR3 amino acids: CSVEDQGAGTEAFF. CDR3 DNA sequence: TGCAGCGTTGAAGATCAGGGCGCCGGTACTGAAGCTTTCTTT. The J gene is TRBJ1-1, the V gene TRBV29-1; D perhaps matches TRBD1 (5 bases). The germline CDR1 and CDR2 sequences are SQVTM and ANQGSEA. Trimming removed 0 bases at V and 5 bases at J, with 13 bases between. This CDR3 is 14 amino acids long.

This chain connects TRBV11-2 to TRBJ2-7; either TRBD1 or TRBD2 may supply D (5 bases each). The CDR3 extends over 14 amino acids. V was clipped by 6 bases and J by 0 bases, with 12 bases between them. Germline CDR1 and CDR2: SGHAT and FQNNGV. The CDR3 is CASRGVLSSYEQYF. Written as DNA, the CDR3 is TGTGCCAGCAGGGGGGTCCTTAGCTCCTACGAGCAGTACTTC.

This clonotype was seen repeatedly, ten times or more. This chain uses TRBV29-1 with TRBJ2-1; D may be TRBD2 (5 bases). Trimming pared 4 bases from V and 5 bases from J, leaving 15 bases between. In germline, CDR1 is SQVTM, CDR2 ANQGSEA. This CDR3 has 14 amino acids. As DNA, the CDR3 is TGCAGCGTTGGCCTGGCTCCCGGGAACAATGAGCAGTTCTTC. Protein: CSVGLAPGNNEQFF.

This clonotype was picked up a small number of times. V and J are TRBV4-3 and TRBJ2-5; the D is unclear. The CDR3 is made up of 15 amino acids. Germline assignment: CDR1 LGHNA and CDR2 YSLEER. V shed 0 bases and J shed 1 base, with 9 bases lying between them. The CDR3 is CASSQDIGVQETQYF. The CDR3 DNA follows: TGCGCCAGCAGCCAAGATATTGGGGTCCAAGAGACCCAGTACTTC.

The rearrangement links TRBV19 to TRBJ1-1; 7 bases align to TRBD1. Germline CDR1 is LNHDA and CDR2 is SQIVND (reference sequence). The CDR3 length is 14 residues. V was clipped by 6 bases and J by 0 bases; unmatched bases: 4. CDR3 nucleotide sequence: TGTGCCAGTAGCGGAGGGACAGTGAACACTGAAGCTTTCTTT. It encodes CASSGGTVNTEAFF. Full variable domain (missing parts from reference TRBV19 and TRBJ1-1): DGGITQSPKYLFRKEGQNVTLSCEQNLNHDAMYWYRQDPGQGLRLIYYSQIVNDFQKGDIAEGYSVSREKKESFPLTVTSAQKNPTAFYLCASSGGTVNTEAFFGQGTRLTVV.

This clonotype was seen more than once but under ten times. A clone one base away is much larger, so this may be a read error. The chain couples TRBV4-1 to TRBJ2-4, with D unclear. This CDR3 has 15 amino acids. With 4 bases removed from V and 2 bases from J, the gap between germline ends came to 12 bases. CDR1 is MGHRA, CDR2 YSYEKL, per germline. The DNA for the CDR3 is TGCGCCAGCAGCCTCAACGACGGTACCAAAAACATTCAGTACTTC. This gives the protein CASSLNDGTKNIQYF.

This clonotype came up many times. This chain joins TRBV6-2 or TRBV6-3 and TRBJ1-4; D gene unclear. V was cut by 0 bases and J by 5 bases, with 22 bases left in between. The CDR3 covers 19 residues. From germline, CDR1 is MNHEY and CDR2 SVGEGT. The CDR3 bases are TGTGCCAGCAGTTACTCGAATCAGGACGACACGATTTCCAATGAAAAACTGTTTTTT. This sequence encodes CASSYSNQDDTISNEKLFF.

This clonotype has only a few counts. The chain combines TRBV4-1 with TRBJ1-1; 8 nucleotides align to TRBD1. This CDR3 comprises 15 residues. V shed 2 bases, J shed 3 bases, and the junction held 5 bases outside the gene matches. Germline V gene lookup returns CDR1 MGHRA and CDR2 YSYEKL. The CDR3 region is CASSQRDRRDTEAFF. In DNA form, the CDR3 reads TGCGCCAGCAGCCAAAGGGACAGGAGGGACACTGAAGCTTTCTTT.

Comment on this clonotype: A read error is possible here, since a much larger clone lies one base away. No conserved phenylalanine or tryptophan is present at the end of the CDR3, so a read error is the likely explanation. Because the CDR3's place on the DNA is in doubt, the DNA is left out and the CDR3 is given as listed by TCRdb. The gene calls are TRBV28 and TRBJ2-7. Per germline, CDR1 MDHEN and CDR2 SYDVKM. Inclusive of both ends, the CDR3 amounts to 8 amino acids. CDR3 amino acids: CANSLGVI.

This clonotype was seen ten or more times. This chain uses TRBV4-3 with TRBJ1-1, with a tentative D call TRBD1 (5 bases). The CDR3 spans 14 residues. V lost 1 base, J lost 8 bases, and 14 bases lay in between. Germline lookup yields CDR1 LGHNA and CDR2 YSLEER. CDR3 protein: CASSQGTVNREAFF. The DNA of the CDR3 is TGCGCCAGCAGCCAAGGGACGGTCAACAGGGAAGCTTTCTTT.

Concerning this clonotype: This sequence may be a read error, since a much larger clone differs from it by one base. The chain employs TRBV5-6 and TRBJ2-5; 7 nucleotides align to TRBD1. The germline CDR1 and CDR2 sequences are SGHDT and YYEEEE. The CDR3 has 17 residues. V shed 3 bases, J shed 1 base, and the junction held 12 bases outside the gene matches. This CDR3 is CASSSGQVPPSQETQYF. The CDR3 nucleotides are TGTGCCAGCAGCTCTGGACAGGTCCCGCCCTCCCAAGAGACCCAGTACTTC.

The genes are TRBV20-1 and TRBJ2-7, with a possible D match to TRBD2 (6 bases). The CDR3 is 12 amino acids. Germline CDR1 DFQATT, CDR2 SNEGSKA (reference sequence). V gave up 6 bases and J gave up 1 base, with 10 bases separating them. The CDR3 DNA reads TGCAGTGCCGGCGGGACTTCCTACGAGCAGTACTTC. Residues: CSAGGTSYEQYF.

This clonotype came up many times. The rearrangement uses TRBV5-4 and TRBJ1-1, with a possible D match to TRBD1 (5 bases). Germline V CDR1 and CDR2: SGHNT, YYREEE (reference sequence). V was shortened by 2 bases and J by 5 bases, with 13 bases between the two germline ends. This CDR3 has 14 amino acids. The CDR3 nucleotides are TGTGCCAGCAGCTTAGACCCCGAGGGGACTGAAGCTTTCTTT. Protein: CASSLDPEGTEAFF.

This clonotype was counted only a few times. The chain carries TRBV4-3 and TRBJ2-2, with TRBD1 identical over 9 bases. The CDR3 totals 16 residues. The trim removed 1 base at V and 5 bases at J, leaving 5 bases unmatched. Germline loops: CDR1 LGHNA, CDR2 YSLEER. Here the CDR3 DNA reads TGCGCCAGCAGCCAAGGCCGACAGGGGGGGACCGGGGAGCTGTTTTTT. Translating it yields CASSQGRQGGTGELFF.

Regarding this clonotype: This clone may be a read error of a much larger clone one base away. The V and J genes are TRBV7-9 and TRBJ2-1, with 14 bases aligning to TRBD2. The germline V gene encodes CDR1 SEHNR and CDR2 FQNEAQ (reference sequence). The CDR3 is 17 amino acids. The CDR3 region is CATTNPPGLAGEDEQSF. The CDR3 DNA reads TGTGCCACCACCAACCCACCGGGACTAGCGGGAGAGGATGAGCAGTCCTTC.

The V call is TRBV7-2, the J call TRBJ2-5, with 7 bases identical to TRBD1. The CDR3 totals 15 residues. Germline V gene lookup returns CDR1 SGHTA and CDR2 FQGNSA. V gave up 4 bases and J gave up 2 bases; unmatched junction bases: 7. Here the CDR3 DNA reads TGTGCCAGCAGCTCTGGTGGGACAGCACAAGAGACCCAGTACTTC. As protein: CASSSGGTAQETQYF.

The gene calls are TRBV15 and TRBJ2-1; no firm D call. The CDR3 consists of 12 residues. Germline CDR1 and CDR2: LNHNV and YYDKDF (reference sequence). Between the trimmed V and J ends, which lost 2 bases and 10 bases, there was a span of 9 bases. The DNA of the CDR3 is TGTGCCACCAGCAGACTCGGACCAGAGCAGTTCTTC. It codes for CATSRLGPEQFF.

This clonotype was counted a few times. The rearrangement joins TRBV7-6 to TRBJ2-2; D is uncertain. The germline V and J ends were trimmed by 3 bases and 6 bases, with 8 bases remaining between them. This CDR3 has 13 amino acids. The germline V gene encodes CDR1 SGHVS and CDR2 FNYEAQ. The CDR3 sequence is CASSLFKAGELFF. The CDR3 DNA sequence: TGTGCCAGCAGCTTGTTCAAAGCCGGGGAGCTGTTTTTT.

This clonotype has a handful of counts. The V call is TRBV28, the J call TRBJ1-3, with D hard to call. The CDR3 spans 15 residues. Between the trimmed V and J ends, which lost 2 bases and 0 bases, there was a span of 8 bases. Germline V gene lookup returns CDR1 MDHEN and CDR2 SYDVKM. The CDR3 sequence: CASSLLASSGNTIYF. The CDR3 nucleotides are TGTGCCAGCAGTTTACTGGCCTCCTCTGGAAACACCATATATTTT.

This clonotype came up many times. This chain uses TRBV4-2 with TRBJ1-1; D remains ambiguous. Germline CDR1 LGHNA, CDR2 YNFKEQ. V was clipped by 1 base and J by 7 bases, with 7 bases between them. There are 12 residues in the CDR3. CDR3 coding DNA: TGTGCCAGCAGCCAAGGACAACTTGAAGCTTTCTTT. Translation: CASSQGQLEAFF.

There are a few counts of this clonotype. CDR3 residues: CASSINRALGTGELFF. The CDR3 DNA reads TGTGCCAGCAGCATAAACAGGGCGTTGGGCACCGGGGAGCTGTTTTTT. This chain links TRBV9 with TRBJ2-2; possible D gene TRBD1, 6 bases. V dropped 4 bases and J dropped 4 bases, with 17 bases sitting between them. In germline, CDR1 is SGDLS, CDR2 YYNGEE. This CDR3 has 16 residues.

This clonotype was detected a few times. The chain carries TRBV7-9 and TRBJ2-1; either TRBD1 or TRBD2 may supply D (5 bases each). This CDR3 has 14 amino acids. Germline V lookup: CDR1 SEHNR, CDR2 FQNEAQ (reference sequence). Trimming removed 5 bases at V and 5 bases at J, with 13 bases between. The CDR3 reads CASSPRGANNEQFF. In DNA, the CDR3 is TGTGCCAGCAGCCCCCGGGGCGCAAACAATGAGCAGTTCTTC.

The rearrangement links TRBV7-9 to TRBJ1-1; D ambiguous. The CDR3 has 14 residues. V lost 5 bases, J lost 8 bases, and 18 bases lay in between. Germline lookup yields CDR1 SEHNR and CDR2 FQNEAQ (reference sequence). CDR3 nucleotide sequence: TGTGCCAGCAGCCCGAGAAGTGGTAACCTCGAAGCTTTCTTT. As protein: CASSPRSGNLEAFF.

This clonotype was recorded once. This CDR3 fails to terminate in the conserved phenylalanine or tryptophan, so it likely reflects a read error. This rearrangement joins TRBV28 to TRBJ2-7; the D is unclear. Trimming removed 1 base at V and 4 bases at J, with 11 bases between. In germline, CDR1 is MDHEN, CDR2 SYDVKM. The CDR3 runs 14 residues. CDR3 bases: TGTGCCAGCAGTTTATACAGCCTTAATTACGAGCAGTACCTC. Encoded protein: CASSLYSLNYEQYL.